This paragraph reports one T cell receptor beta chain. Its antigen is unknown. Treatment: roughly 20 received Ad26.COV2.S at low or high dose, single or two shots; several received placebo; per-sample allocation not given. Day 63 after the first injection of vaccine or placebo was the sampling time. The source of the sample is a study of Ad26.COV2.S vaccination and SARS-CoV-2 variants. Looking at the study overall: Recipients of Ad26.COV2.S got it intramuscularly, once or twice 56 days apart. Regarding the study as a whole: Using TCR breadth and depth analyses may have led to underestimated total T cell responses. Substantial post-vaccination breadth of spike-specific CD8+ and CD4+ T cell responses was reported.

The CDR3 contains 16 residues. Germline loops: CDR1 MNHEY, CDR2 SMNVEV (reference sequence). Trimming shortened V by 5 bases and J by 5 bases, and 18 bases separated the two germline ends. The protocol was immunoSEQ multiplex PCR, while the TCRdb copy is restricted to in-frame clones and leaves out a portion. This sample has about 390,000 clones, with about 88% found just once. The specimen comprised peripheral blood, sampled in a trial of Ad26.COV2.S vaccine versus placebo. The clonotype originates from a person between 18 and 59 years old who received the Ad26.COV2.S COVID-19 vaccine or a placebo. J is TRBJ2-2 and V is TRBV27; no firm D call. The CDR3 loop reads CASSPTGHPATGELFF. CDR3 nucleotides: TGTGCCAGCAGTCCCACGGGCCACCCGGCAACCGGGGAGCTGTTTTTT.